The 28 T cell receptor beta chains below come from one sample, sequenced in a study of blood T cells in healthy people across ages. A J-beta primer mix and a sample-barcoded 5' primer were used in a second PCR of roughly 6 to 12 cycles. TCRdb independently ran MiXCR on the 5' RACE reads; one entry per CDR3 protein. The table lists about 1,500,000 distinct CDR3 sequences, roughly 30% of them singletons. Sequenced: blood. The receptor source for this set is a woman in her thirties in good health.

This clonotype has a handful of counts. The J gene is TRBJ2-3, the V gene TRBV5-1; tentatively, D is TRBD2 (6 bases). V was cut by 3 bases and J by 0 bases, with 11 bases left in between. Germline CDR1 is SGHRS and CDR2 is YFSETQ. This CDR3 region has 15 residues. The CDR3 loop reads CASSSRGSSTDTQYF. In nucleotides, the CDR3 is TGCGCCAGCAGCTCGCGGGGATCCAGCACAGATACGCAGTATTTT. Full variable domain (rest looked up from reference TRBV5-1 and TRBJ2-3): KAGVTQTPRYLIKTRGQQVTLSCSPISGHRSVSWYQQTPGQGLQFLFEYFSETQRNKGNFPGRFSGRQFSNSRSEMNVSTLELGDSALYLCASSSRGSSTDTQYFGPGTRLTVL.

A note on this clonotype: A much larger clone sits a single nucleotide away, making a read error possible. V is TRBV6-2 or TRBV6-3 and J is TRBJ2-1; possible D gene TRBD1, 6 bases. From germline, CDR1 is MNHEY and CDR2 SVGEGT. This CDR3 spans 16 amino acids. Trimming stripped 6 bases from V and 10 bases from J, with 25 bases between. CDR3 sequence reads: CASSQQGRSSGHEQFF. The CDR3 coding sequence is TGTGCCAGCAGCCAACAGGGACGATCATCGGGCCACGAGCAGTTCTTC.

The chain carries TRBV6-6 and TRBJ2-1; 9 bases align to TRBD1. The V gene's germline CDR1 is MNHNY and CDR2 SVGAGI (reference sequence). V shed 8 bases, J shed 7 bases, and the junction held 6 bases outside the gene matches. There are 13 residues in the CDR3. The CDR3 spells CASGTGNWNEQFF. Written as DNA, the CDR3 is TGTGCCAGCGGGACAGGGAATTGGAATGAGCAGTTCTTC.

V and J are TRBV12-3 or TRBV12-4 and TRBJ2-2; D might be TRBD2 (6 bases). V was trimmed by 1 base and J by 9 bases, leaving 12 bases between them. The CDR3 has 14 residues. The CDR3 protein is CASSLVPRGWELFF. The CDR3 coding sequence is TGTGCCAGCAGTTTAGTTCCGCGGGGCTGGGAGCTGTTTTTT.

V and J are TRBV7-6 and TRBJ1-3; D is unclear. CDR1 and CDR2 (germline): SGHVS, FNYEAQ. Trimming stripped 5 bases from V and 8 bases from J, with 13 bases between. The CDR3 extends over 13 amino acids. This chain's CDR3 is CASSLGRRDTIYF. In DNA, the CDR3 is TGTGCCAGCAGCCTAGGGCGTCGGGACACCATATATTTT. Complete variable domain (other parts from reference TRBV7-6 and TRBJ1-3): GAGVSQSPRYKVTKRGQDVALRCDPISGHVSLYWYRQALGQGPEFLTYFNYEAQQDKSGLPNDRFSAERPEGSISTLTIQRTEQRDSAMYRCASSLGRRDTIYFGEGSWLTVV.

This clonotype was observed a handful of times. V is TRBV29-1 and J is TRBJ1-2; 10 bases are a match to TRBD1. The CDR3 has 15 residues. J lost 4 bases, V lost 6 bases, and 11 bases had no gene match. CDR1 is SQVTM and CDR2 is ANQGSEA in the germline V gene. CDR3 sequence (DNA): TGCAGCGTGGGTCCGGGACAGGGGTCCGGCTATGGCTACACCTTC. Encoded protein: CSVGPGQGSGYGYTF.

In this sample, this clonotype turned up many times. The chain joins TRBV5-1 to TRBJ2-7; D ambiguous. V lost 4 bases to trimming and J lost 5 bases, with 10 bases between them. The CDR3 runs 12 residues. Germline V gene sequence: CDR1 SGHRS, CDR2 YFSETQ. This CDR3 is CASSLNNDEQYF. CDR3 coding DNA: TGCGCCAGCAGCCTAAATAACGACGAGCAGTACTTC.

This clonotype was detected only a few times. This rearrangement joins TRBV5-1 to TRBJ2-7; D tentatively reads TRBD1 or TRBD2 (5 bases each). Germline V gene sequence: CDR1 SGHRS, CDR2 YFSETQ. This CDR3 spans 13 amino acids. The V end was cut by 3 bases, the J end by 5 bases, with 12 bases between. Here the CDR3 DNA reads TGCGCCAGCAGCTCCGGGACGTTCGACGAGCAGTACTTC. It translates to CASSSGTFDEQYF. The full variable domain, completed using reference TRBV5-1 and TRBJ2-7, is KAGVTQTPRYLIKTRGQQVTLSCSPISGHRSVSWYQQTPGQGLQFLFEYFSETQRNKGNFPGRFSGRQFSNSRSEMNVSTLELGDSALYLCASSSGTFDEQYFGPGTRLTVT.

Concerning this clonotype: A read error may explain this, as a much larger clone is one base away. The chain links TRBV7-2 to TRBJ2-1; 9 bases are a match to TRBD2. This CDR3 comprises 15 residues. Per germline, CDR1 SGHTA and CDR2 FQGNSA. Losses at the gene ends were 1 base for V and 11 bases for J; bases not matched to a gene: 9. The CDR3 region is CASSLGGSGSNKQFF. CDR3 sequence (DNA): TGTGCCAGCAGCTTAGGTGGTAGCGGGAGTAATAAGCAGTTCTTC.

This clonotype was recorded once. This sequence joins TRBV12-5 and TRBJ2-1, with D perhaps matching TRBD2 (6 bases). V lost 0 bases and J 5 bases, leaving 20 bases between the germline ends. Germline CDR1 and CDR2: LGHNT and FRNRAP. The CDR3 is made up of 18 amino acids. The CDR3 DNA follows: TGTGCTAGTGGTTTGGTACGTGGGGGACTGCCCGAAGACAATGAGCAGTTCTTC. Protein: CASGLVRGGLPEDNEQFF.

This rearrangement joins TRBV14 to TRBJ2-1; 10 bases align to TRBD2. J was trimmed by 4 bases and V by 4 bases; bases with no gene match: 13. The CDR3 loop spans 18 amino acids. Germline loops: CDR1 SGHDN, CDR2 FVKESK. This chain's CDR3 is CASSRDSATSGIYNEQFF. CDR3 sequence (DNA): TGTGCCAGCAGCCGCGACAGTGCAACTAGCGGGATTTACAATGAGCAGTTCTTC.

A note on this clonotype: The junction shows a germline mismatch at one end, possibly a read error. This chain joins TRBV4-1 and TRBJ2-2; 10 nucleotides align to TRBD2. The germline gives CDR1 MGHRA, CDR2 YSYEKL. This CDR3 is built from 19 residues. The CDR3 reads CASSQEVGTSGMWTGELCF. The CDR3 DNA sequence: TGCGCCAGCAGCCAAGAAGTCGGAACTAGCGGGATGTGGACCGGGGAGCTGTGTTTT.

This clonotype occurred once. The chain has TRBV2 and TRBJ2-2, with TRBD1 as a possible D gene (7 bases). Germline lookup yields CDR1 SNHLY and CDR2 FYNNEI. There are 15 residues in the CDR3. V dropped 6 bases and J dropped 5 bases, with 16 bases sitting between them. CDR3 region: CASRASRGDTGELFF. As DNA, the CDR3 is TGTGCCAGCAGGGCGAGCAGGGGGGATACCGGGGAGCTGTTTTTT.

This clonotype was seen a few times. The chain couples TRBV6-1 to TRBJ2-1; maybe TRBD2 (5 bases). Trimming removed 7 bases from V and 9 bases from J, with 16 bases in between. Germline CDR1 is MNHNS and CDR2 is SASEGT. CDR3 length: 13 residues. CDR3 amino acids: CASNNQRSGEQFF. CDR3 nucleotides: TGTGCCAGCAACAATCAAAGAAGCGGTGAGCAGTTCTTC.

This clonotype has only a few counts. The J gene is TRBJ2-7, the V gene TRBV29-1, with D uncertain. Per germline, CDR1 SQVTM and CDR2 ANQGSEA. The CDR3 covers 11 residues. V was clipped by 7 bases and J by 2 bases, with 9 bases between them. CDR3 sequence (DNA): TGCAGCGCGGACCTTACCTACGAGCAGTACTTC. It is translated as CSADLTYEQYF.

This clonotype turned up a few times. J is TRBJ1-2 and V is TRBV6-5; D uncertain. The CDR3 loop spans 13 amino acids. V lost 2 bases, J lost 4 bases, and 8 bases lay in between. Germline V gene sequence: CDR1 MNHEY, CDR2 SVGAGI. CDR3: CASSYEGFYGYTF. The CDR3, as DNA: TGTGCCAGCAGTTACGAGGGTTTCTATGGCTACACCTTC.

This clonotype was recorded at least ten times. The rearrangement links TRBV6-5 to TRBJ2-5; 7 nucleotides match TRBD2. Germline V gene data show CDR1 as MNHEY and CDR2 as SVGAGI. V trimming: 0 bases; J trimming: 4 bases; junction bases outside the gene matches: 2. The CDR3 contains 14 residues. CDR3 in DNA: TGTGCCAGCAGTTACTCCGGACTAGGAGAGACCCAGTACTTC. It translates to CASSYSGLGETQYF.

In this sample, this clonotype turned up many times. The rearrangement links TRBV10-3 to TRBJ2-5, with D unresolved. V shed 0 bases and J shed 5 bases, with 7 bases lying between them. The germline gives CDR1 ENHRY, CDR2 SYGVKD. The length of the CDR3 is 13 residues. CDR3 residues: CAISESSMETQYF. The CDR3 DNA reads TGTGCCATCAGTGAGTCGTCTATGGAGACCCAGTACTTC.

This sequence joins TRBV20-1 and TRBJ2-1; TRBD2 matches at 10 bases. V lost 1 base and J lost 5; bases outside the gene matches: 2. There are 14 residues in the CDR3. Germline CDR1 reads DFQATT; CDR2 reads SNEGSKA (reference sequence). The CDR3 DNA sequence: TGCAGTGCTAGAGGAAGCGGGGGGGACAATGAGCAGTTCTTC. This gives the protein CSARGSGGDNEQFF.

This clonotype was recorded a few times. The chain employs TRBV10-3 and TRBJ2-7; 8 nucleotides align to TRBD1. The V gene's germline CDR1 is ENHRY and CDR2 SYGVKD. The CDR3 consists of 13 residues. Losses at the gene ends were 10 bases for V and 5 bases for J; bases not matched to a gene: 10. CDR3 DNA sequence: TGTGCCACTAAATCCGGGACAGGCCACGAGCAGTACTTC. Translated, it gives CATKSGTGHEQYF.

The J gene is TRBJ2-3, the V gene TRBV11-2, with no clear D. Germline CDR1 and CDR2: SGHAT and FQNNGV. The V gene lost 3 bases and the J gene lost 2 bases, with 9 bases spanning the gap. The CDR3 totals 14 residues. The CDR3 here is CASSLASATDTQYF. The CDR3 nucleotides read TGTGCCAGCAGCTTGGCGAGTGCCACAGATACGCAGTATTTT.

The chain couples TRBV20-1 to TRBJ1-1; 7 bases map to TRBD1. The CDR3 spans 14 residues. Germline V gene data show CDR1 as DFQATT and CDR2 as SNEGSKA (reference sequence). With V trimmed by 3 bases and J by 0 bases, 4 bases remained unmatched. CDR3 protein: CSARGRGLNTEAFF. The CDR3 DNA reads as TGCAGTGCTAGGGGCAGGGGGTTGAACACTGAAGCTTTCTTT.

In this sample, this clonotype turned up a few times. The V and J genes are TRBV3-1 and TRBJ2-7, with D hard to call. The germline V gene has CDR1 LGHDT and CDR2 YNNKEL (reference sequence). CDR3 size: 13 residues. V lost 0 bases, J lost 9 bases, and 12 bases lay in between. This CDR3 is CASSQDRNAGQYF. CDR3 bases: TGTGCCAGCAGCCAAGATCGAAACGCTGGGCAGTACTTC.

This clonotype occurred many times. A junction end diverges from the germline sequence, so it may reflect a read error. The chain couples TRBV7-2 to TRBJ2-5; unclear D gene. The CDR3 runs to 14 residues. Germline CDR1 and CDR2: SGHTA and FQGNSA. The DNA of the CDR3 is TGTGCCAGCAGTTTAGTCGGTTATCAAGAGACCCAGTACTTC. This translates into CASSLVGYQETQYF.

This clonotype showed up many times. In DNA, the CDR3 is TGCAGCGGTGGACAGGGTGGTCGTGAAAAACTGTTTTTT. Translation gives CSGGQGGREKLFF. The gene calls are TRBV29-1 and TRBJ1-4, with 8 nucleotides matching TRBD1. The J segment lost 7 bases and the V segment lost 7 bases, leaving 8 bases of the junction unmatched. Germline CDR1 and CDR2: SQVTM and ANQGSEA. CDR3 length: 13 amino acids.

This clonotype was observed at least ten times. The chain recombines TRBV29-1 with TRBJ2-1; TRBD1 is a possible D gene (5 bases). Between the trimmed V and J ends, which lost 4 bases and 5 bases, there was a span of 6 bases. The germline V gene encodes CDR1 SQVTM and CDR2 ANQGSEA. This CDR3 contains 11 residues. The CDR3 DNA follows: TGCAGCGTTGGACAGCACAATGAGCAGTTCTTC. Its protein product is CSVGQHNEQFF.

This clonotype occurred many times. This chain uses TRBV28 with TRBJ2-3, with D perhaps TRBD2 (6 bases). The CDR3 totals 16 residues. The V and J ends lost 5 bases and 2 bases respectively, with 17 bases between them. Germline V gene lookup returns CDR1 MDHEN and CDR2 SYDVKM. DNA for the CDR3: TGTGCCAGCAGTGGGGGTAGCGGTTTCCCCACAGATACGCAGTATTTT. It specifies CASSGGSGFPTDTQYF. The full variable domain, with the rest looked up from reference TRBV28 and TRBJ2-3, is DVKVTQSSRYLVKRTGEKVFLECVQDMDHENMFWYRQDPGLGLRLIYFSYDVKMKEKGDIPEGYSVSREKKERFSLILESASTNQTSMYLCASSGGSGFPTDTQYFGPGTRLTVL.

The CDR3 protein is CASSVAAWLAGGNEQFF. In DNA, the CDR3 is TGTGCCAGCAGCGTAGCCGCGTGGCTAGCGGGCGGGAATGAGCAGTTCTTC. The V gene is TRBV9, the J gene TRBJ2-1, with 8 bases identical to TRBD2. The CDR3 has 17 residues. V gave up 0 bases and J gave up 7 bases; unmatched junction bases: 12. Germline loops: CDR1 SGDLS, CDR2 YYNGEE.